These 24 T cell receptor beta chains share one sample of origin, sequenced in a study of T cell repertoires in cytomegalovirus infection. TCRdb processed the reads anew with MiXCR; each CDR3 protein has one entry. Seen here are 150,000 to 200,000 distinct CDR3 sequences, roughly 28% observed once, and the top ten hold approximately 31%. Sequenced material: PBMCs. The receptors come from a human donor in good health (CMV status not recorded). Some clones in this sample may be carry-over from other donors' samples.

The CDR3 DNA is TGCGCCAGCAGTGAAGGGAGTGAAGAGACCCAGTACTTC. Protein: CASSEGSEETQYF. The chain combines TRBV10-1 with TRBJ2-5; tentative D call: TRBD2 (5 bases). CDR3 length: 13 amino acids. The germline V and J ends were trimmed by 3 bases and 3 bases, with 8 bases remaining between them. CDR1 WNHNN and CDR2 SYGVQD come from the germline V gene (reference sequence).

This clonotype is a singleton in its sample. The gene calls are TRBV29-1 and TRBJ1-1; D is possibly TRBD1 (5 bases). V was clipped by 6 bases and J by 4 bases, with 21 bases between them. Germline CDR1 reads SQVTM; CDR2 reads ANQGSEA. CDR3 size: 15 residues. The CDR3 reads CSVRPKGGAGTEAFF. DNA for the CDR3: TGCAGCGTCCGCCCTAAAGGCGGGGCTGGCACTGAAGCTTTCTTT.

This chain links TRBV12-3 or TRBV12-4 with TRBJ1-2; TRBD1 agrees at 7 bases. V lost 3 bases to trimming and J lost 6 bases; unmatched junction nucleotides: 10. CDR3 length: 15 residues. In nucleotides, the CDR3 is TGTGCCAGCAGTTTTTGGGGACAGAGAAAGGATGGCTACACCTTC. It translates to CASSFWGQRKDGYTF.

The table lists this clonotype with a few counts. CDR3 sequence (DNA): TGTGCCAGTAGTATAGACGAGGGGTCTGCGCTGTTTTTT. It codes for CASSIDEGSALFF. The rearrangement joins TRBV19 to TRBJ2-2; D assignment may be TRBD1 or TRBD2 (5 bases each). The CDR3 length is 13 residues. Germline values: CDR1 LNHDA, CDR2 SQIVND (reference sequence). V was trimmed by 0 bases and J by 13 bases, leaving 12 bases between them.

This clonotype was counted many times. The V call is TRBV29-1, the J call TRBJ1-1; D is unresolved. CDR3 length: 12 amino acids. The V end lost 5 bases, the J end lost 2 bases, and 9 bases lay between the germline ends. From germline, CDR1 is SQVTM and CDR2 ANQGSEA. Here the CDR3 reads CSVSGLNTEAFF. In nucleotides, the CDR3 is TGCAGCGTTTCGGGCCTTAACACTGAAGCTTTCTTT.

In this sample, this clonotype turned up many times. The genes are TRBV7-2 and TRBJ2-2; D gene uncertain. This CDR3 contains 14 residues. The germline V and J ends were trimmed by 5 bases and 0 bases, with 7 bases remaining between them. The germline CDR1 and CDR2 sequences are SGHTA and FQGNSA. The CDR3 sequence is CASSPQANTGELFF. CDR3 in DNA: TGTGCCAGCAGCCCGCAAGCGAACACCGGGGAGCTGTTTTTT.

This clonotype was detected a few times. Here the CDR3 reads CASSQETGSPYNEQFF. CDR3 nucleotide sequence: TGCGCCAGCAGCCAAGAGACGGGGTCCCCCTACAATGAGCAGTTCTTC. The chain recombines TRBV4-3 with TRBJ2-1, with D perhaps TRBD2 (5 bases). Germline V gives CDR1 LGHNA, CDR2 YSLEER. V was shortened by 0 bases and J by 2 bases, with 11 bases between the two germline ends. The CDR3 extends over 16 amino acids.

The chain couples TRBV7-4 to TRBJ2-7, with a possible D match to TRBD2 (6 bases). Germline loops: CDR1 SGHVT, CDR2 SQSDAQ. The CDR3 totals 14 residues. The V end lost 2 bases, the J end lost 7 bases, and 15 bases lay between the germline ends. CDR3: CASSLTPHGREQYF. The CDR3 nucleotides read TGTGCCAGCAGCTTAACGCCCCATGGGAGGGAGCAGTACTTC.

V and J are TRBV3-1 and TRBJ2-1; D uncertain. Between the trimmed V and J ends, which lost 0 bases and 6 bases, there was a span of 3 bases. In germline, CDR1 is LGHDT, CDR2 YNNKEL (reference sequence). This CDR3 contains 12 residues. CDR3 coding DNA: TGTGCCAGCAGCCAAGAAAGCAATGAGCAGTTCTTC. Encoded protein: CASSQESNEQFF.

The sample holds a few counts of this clonotype. This chain joins TRBV14 and TRBJ2-6; D might be TRBD1 or TRBD2, each matching 6 bases. The ends were cut back, 4 bases at V and 4 bases at J, with 20 bases in the middle. The CDR3 is made up of 18 amino acids. The germline V gene encodes CDR1 SGHDN and CDR2 FVKESK. The CDR3, as DNA: TGTGCCAGCAGCCGAGGGGGGACGGTTCATCCCGGGGCCAACGTCCTGACTTTC. Amino acid sequence: CASSRGGTVHPGANVLTF.

As regards this clonotype: One junction end disagrees with the germline gene, perhaps due to a read error. The rearrangement links TRBV4-1 to TRBJ1-2; D is uncertain. Germline CDR1 and CDR2: MGHRA and YSYEKL. There are 14 residues in the CDR3. The CDR3 reads CASSQDVQSYGYTF. The CDR3 DNA sequence: TGTGCCAGCAGCCAAGATGTACAGTCCTATGGCTACACCTTC.

This clonotype was seen many times. The chain uses TRBV7-2 and TRBJ2-7; D is perhaps TRBD1 (6 bases). From germline, CDR1 is SGHTA and CDR2 FQGNSA. V lost 4 bases to trimming and J lost 4 bases, with 17 bases between them. The CDR3 totals 15 residues. The CDR3 loop is CASSYLGQSAYEQYF. CDR3 bases: TGTGCCAGCAGCTACTTAGGACAGTCGGCTTACGAGCAGTACTTC.

V and J are TRBV12-3 or TRBV12-4 and TRBJ2-7, with 7 bases aligning to TRBD2. The V segment lost 6 bases and the J segment 2 bases; nucleotides outside the gene matches: 10. The CDR3 sequence is 15 residues long. The CDR3 loop reads CASSPRAGRPYEQYF. The DNA of the CDR3 is TGTGCCAGCAGCCCACGAGCGGGGCGACCCTACGAGCAGTACTTC.

This clonotype was observed a handful of times. V is TRBV11-2 and J is TRBJ2-2, with D hard to call. The CDR3 runs 14 residues. Trimming removed 4 bases at V and 6 bases at J, with 12 bases between. CDR1 is SGHAT, CDR2 FQNNGV, per germline. CDR3 DNA: TGTGCCAGCAGCTACCTCGACAACGCCGGGGAGCTGTTTTTT. Translating it yields CASSYLDNAGELFF.

This chain's CDR3 is CASSPRGVGANVLTF. The CDR3 DNA sequence: TGTGCCAGCAGCCCAAGGGGTGTTGGGGCCAACGTCCTGACTTTC. This chain uses TRBV5-6 with TRBJ2-6; possibly TRBD1 for D (5 bases). The germline V gene has CDR1 SGHDT and CDR2 YYEEEE. V was trimmed by 4 bases and J by 3 bases, leaving 11 bases between them. The CDR3 loop spans 15 amino acids.

The chain's CDR3 is CASSLEGGTNEKLFF. DNA for the CDR3: TGTGCCAGCAGCCTGGAGGGGGGGACTAATGAAAAACTGTTTTTT. V usage is TRBV5-4 and J usage is TRBJ1-4; a possible D gene is TRBD1 (6 bases). The germline CDR1 and CDR2 sequences are SGHNT and YYREEE (reference sequence). The CDR3 is 15 residues long. Trimming removed 4 bases from V and 2 bases from J, with 12 bases in between. Using reference TRBV5-4 and TRBJ1-4 for the parts outside the CDR3, the full variable domain is ETGVTQSPTHLIKTRGQQVTLRCSSQSGHNTVSWYQQALGQGPQFIFQYYREEENGRGNFPPRFSGLQFPNYSSELNVNALELDDSALYLCASSLEGGTNEKLFFGSGTQLSVL.

This clonotype was detected a few times. The CDR3 spells CASSNRGDTEAFF. The CDR3 DNA reads as TGTGCCAGCAGCAACAGGGGGGACACTGAAGCTTTCTTT. J is TRBJ1-1 and V is TRBV2; 8 bases are a match to TRBD1. The CDR3 loop spans 13 amino acids. Germline V gene lookup returns CDR1 SNHLY and CDR2 FYNNEI. The trim removed 6 bases at V and 3 bases at J, leaving 3 bases unmatched. The full variable domain, rest sourced from reference TRBV2 and TRBJ1-1, is EPEVTQTPSHQVTQMGQEVILRCVPISNHLYFYWYRQILGQKVEFLVSFYNNEISEKSEIFDDQFSVERPDGSNFTLKIRSTKLEDSAMYFCASSNRGDTEAFFGQGTRLTVV.

The genes are TRBV7-9 and TRBJ2-3; 11 bases are shared with TRBD2. CDR3 length: 17 residues. Unmatched junction bases numbered 7, after V lost 5 bases and J lost 0 bases. From germline, CDR1 is SEHNR and CDR2 FQNEAQ (reference sequence). CDR3 DNA sequence: TGTGCCAGCAGCCCCCTGACTAGCGGGGCTAGCACAGATACGCAGTATTTT. Encoded protein: CASSPLTSGASTDTQYF.

The V call is TRBV29-1, the J call TRBJ2-5; no reliable D call. The germline CDR1 and CDR2 sequences are SQVTM and ANQGSEA. The CDR3 extends over 12 amino acids. Deletions cut 8 bases from V and 3 bases from J, with 13 bases between. CDR3 nucleotide sequence: TGCAGCCTAACCAGGACGGAAGAGACCCAGTACTTC. The encoded protein is CSLTRTEETQYF.

This clonotype was seen more than once but under ten times. The chain combines TRBV7-3 with TRBJ2-7; TRBD2 agrees at 9 bases. With V trimmed by 5 bases and J by 8 bases, 13 bases remained unmatched. Germline lookup yields CDR1 SGHTA and CDR2 FQGTGA. The CDR3 covers 15 residues. The CDR3 coding sequence is TGTGCCAGCAGCCCGCAGACTAGCGGAGAAATGCAGCAGTACTTC. This gives the protein CASSPQTSGEMQQYF.

Only a few counts were recorded for this clonotype. V is TRBV6-2 or TRBV6-3 and J is TRBJ1-5; 8 bases map to TRBD1. CDR1 MNHEY and CDR2 SVGEGT come from the germline V gene. This CDR3 is 13 amino acids long. Unmatched junction bases numbered 2, after V lost 5 bases and J lost 5 bases. The CDR3 sequence is CASSRQGHQPQHF. CDR3 DNA: TGTGCCAGCAGTCGACAGGGGCATCAGCCCCAGCATTTT.

V gene TRBV19 combines with J gene TRBJ1-1, with TRBD1 identical over 9 bases. CDR3 length equals 15 residues. V shed 4 bases and J 4 bases; nucleotides not matched to a gene: 7. The germline CDR1 and CDR2 sequences are LNHDA and SQIVND (reference sequence). The CDR3 DNA reads as TGTGCCAGTAGTACTTCCGGGACAGGGAGCACTGAAGCTTTCTTT. As protein: CASSTSGTGSTEAFF. Full variable domain (rest looked up from reference TRBV19 and TRBJ1-1): DGGITQSPKYLFRKEGQNVTLSCEQNLNHDAMYWYRQDPGQGLRLIYYSQIVNDFQKGDIAEGYSVSREKKESFPLTVTSAQKNPTAFYLCASSTSGTGSTEAFFGQGTRLTVV.

This clonotype was observed a handful of times. This sequence joins TRBV6-6 and TRBJ1-1; 7 nucleotides match TRBD1. J lost 3 bases, V lost 6 bases, and 7 bases had no gene match. The CDR3 extends over 14 amino acids. Per germline, CDR1 MNHNY and CDR2 SVGAGI (reference sequence). The CDR3, as DNA: TGTGCCAGCAGCTCAGGGGGGGGGGACACTGAAGCTTTCTTT. Translated: CASSSGGGDTEAFF.

The genes are TRBV20-1 and TRBJ1-2; TRBD1 agrees at 7 bases. V lost 1 base to trimming and J lost 4 bases; unmatched junction nucleotides: 3. CDR1 is DFQATT, CDR2 SNEGSKA, per germline (reference sequence). The CDR3 runs to 13 residues. CDR3 in amino acids: CSARGDSLYGYTF. The CDR3 bases are TGCAGTGCTAGAGGGGACAGTCTCTATGGCTACACCTTC.